This is a list of T cell receptor beta chains from one sample in a study of Ad26.COV2.S vaccination and SARS-CoV-2 variants. Data came from immunoSEQ multiplex PCR; TCRdb stores just in-frame clones and leaves some out. Here the sample spans hundreds of thousands of clones, approximately 90% being singletons. The sample was peripheral blood, taken in a trial of Ad26.COV2.S vaccine versus placebo. The receptors originated from a person aged 18-60 years who received the Ad26.COV2.S COVID-19 vaccine or a placebo. Each CDR3 is given with its conserved first and last residue. D genes are given only for firm matches. Clone size is stated in some rows and not others, as once, few, many or a class when expanded.

v_call: TRBV6-2/TRBV6-3
j_call: TRBJ2-2
clone_size: .
d_call: .
cdr3_nt: TGTGCCAGCAGTCCCGGCCCTCGAGGCACCGGGGAGCTGTTTTTT
cdr3_aa: CASSPGPRGTGELFF

v_call: TRBV20-1
j_call: TRBJ2-3
clone_size: .
d_call: .
cdr3_nt: TGCAGTGCTAGTCCCCTTCCCCGCACAGATACGCAGTATTTT
cdr3_aa: CSASPLPRTDTQYF

v_call: TRBV5-4
j_call: TRBJ2-3
clone_size: .
d_call: .
cdr3_nt: TGTGCCAGCAGCTTCGGGTCGTGGGGCCCTATTCAGGCAGATACGCAGTATTTT
cdr3_aa: CASSFGSWGPIQADTQYF

v_call: TRBV7-2
j_call: TRBJ2-7
clone_size: .
d_call: .
cdr3_nt: TGTGCCAGCAGCTTAGGAGCCTACGAGCAGTACTTC
cdr3_aa: CASSLGAYEQYF

v_call: TRBV6-1
j_call: TRBJ2-3
clone_size: .
d_call: .
cdr3_nt: TGTGCCAGCAGTGAAAGTCCTAGTTCTTTCACAGATACGCAGTATTTT
cdr3_aa: CASSESPSSFTDTQYF

v_call: TRBV19
j_call: TRBJ1-1
clone_size: .
d_call: .
cdr3_nt: TGTGCCAGTAGCCTCAGGGGATTGGTTACTGAAGCTTTCTTT
cdr3_aa: CASSLRGLVTEAFF

v_call: TRBV4-1
j_call: TRBJ2-7
clone_size: .
d_call: TRBD2
cdr3_nt: TGCGCCAGCAGCCAAGACCCTGGGACTAGGACCTACGAGCAGTACTTC
cdr3_aa: CASSQDPGTRTYEQYF

v_call: TRBV6-5
j_call: TRBJ1-6
clone_size: .
d_call: TRBD1
cdr3_nt: TGTGCCAGCCAGACAGGGGGCCTGAATTCACCCCTCCACTTT
cdr3_aa: CASQTGGLNSPLHF

v_call: TRBV7-9
j_call: TRBJ1-6
clone_size: .
d_call: .
cdr3_nt: TGTGCCAGCAGCTCCCTGGGGGGGGATAATTCACCCCTCCACTTT
cdr3_aa: CASSSLGGDNSPLHF

v_call: TRBV18
j_call: TRBJ2-1
clone_size: .
d_call: TRBD1
cdr3_nt: TGTGCCAGCTCACCACGTTTTAGGGTACCGGGACAGGGGTTAGACAATGAGCAGTTCTTC
cdr3_aa: CASSPRFRVPGQGLDNEQFF

v_call: TRBV3-1/TRBV3-2
j_call: TRBJ2-1
clone_size: .
d_call: TRBD2
cdr3_nt: TGTGCCAGCAGCCGAACTAGCGGGTCTTCCTACAATGAGCAGTTCTTC
cdr3_aa: CASSRTSGSSYNEQFF

v_call: TRBV5-1
j_call: TRBJ2-1
clone_size: .
d_call: TRBD2
cdr3_nt: TGCGCCAGCAGCATCGGACTAGCGACCTACAATGAGCAGTTCTTC
cdr3_aa: CASSIGLATYNEQFF

v_call: TRBV19
j_call: TRBJ1-1
clone_size: .
d_call: .
cdr3_nt: TGTGCCAGTAGTATCCAGGCAATGAACACTGAAGCTTTCTTT
cdr3_aa: CASSIQAMNTEAFF

v_call: TRBV7-8
j_call: TRBJ2-7
clone_size: .
d_call: .
cdr3_nt: TGTGCCAGCAGCTTAGTTGCAGGGTCTTACGAGCAGTACTTC
cdr3_aa: CASSLVAGSYEQYF

v_call: TRBV7-5
j_call: TRBJ1-5
clone_size: .
d_call: .
cdr3_nt: TGTGTCAGAAGCTTAGGCGGGGCCAACAATCAGCCCCAGCATTTT
cdr3_aa: CVRSLGGANNQPQHF

v_call: TRBV25-1
j_call: TRBJ2-5
clone_size: .
d_call: TRBD2
cdr3_nt: TGTGCCAGCAGCTTAGCGGGAGCAGAGACCCAGTACTTC
cdr3_aa: CASSLAGAETQYF

v_call: TRBV19
j_call: TRBJ1-2
clone_size: once
d_call: TRBD1
cdr3_nt: TGTGCCAGTAGTATCCTCCGGGACAGGGGTCTTACCAGTTTTTTTTATGGCTACACCTTC
cdr3_aa: CASSILRDRGLTSFFYGYTF